The 9 T cell receptor beta chains below all came from one sample that was sequenced in a study of metastatic and nonmetastatic thyroid tumors. TCRdb recomputed clones from the PCR reads via MiXCR. The table has tens of thousands of clones, 25% to 30% seen once. No treatment of any kind had been given to any patient before thyroid surgery. Sequenced material: blood. The receptors here all came from a female donor with papillary thyroid cancer or a benign thyroid nodule (not recorded which). Some clones in this sample may be carry-over from other donors' samples.

The V call is TRBV28, the J call TRBJ1-5; D is undetermined. The V gene lost 7 bases and the J gene lost 0 bases, with 4 bases spanning the gap. The germline gives CDR1 MDHEN, CDR2 SYDVKM. The CDR3 spans 12 residues. CDR3 bases: TGTGCCAGCAAACGTAGCAATCAGCCCCAGCATTTT. Encoded protein: CASKRSNQPQHF.

The chain combines TRBV5-1 with TRBJ1-2; unclear D gene. V was pared by 5 bases and J by 0 bases, with 11 bases between. There are 14 residues in the CDR3. Germline CDR1 and CDR2: SGHRS and YFSETQ. The CDR3 sequence: CASSFETPNYGYTF. DNA of the CDR3: TGCGCCAGCAGTTTTGAGACACCTAACTATGGCTACACCTTC.

Only a few counts were recorded for this clone. The chain recombines TRBV5-5 with TRBJ1-1; 9 nucleotides match TRBD1. The CDR3 has 15 amino acids. Trimming took 3 bases from V and 9 from J; bases not matched to a gene: 12. The germline gives CDR1 SGHKS, CDR2 YYEKEE (reference sequence). The CDR3 coding sequence is TGTGCCAGCAGCTCAACAGGACAGGGGTTAACTAAAGCTTTCTTT. Its translation: CASSSTGQGLTKAFF.

The J gene is TRBJ2-7, the V gene TRBV14, with 7 bases lining up with TRBD1. Germline CDR1 reads SGHDN; CDR2 reads FVKESK. This CDR3 spans 12 amino acids. The ends lost 5 bases at V and 4 bases at J; junction bases unmatched: 2. CDR3 protein: CASSMGQYEQYF. The CDR3, as DNA: TGTGCCAGCAGCATGGGACAGTACGAGCAGTACTTC.

The chain joins TRBV7-9 to TRBJ2-7; 7 nucleotides line up with TRBD1. From germline, CDR1 is SEHNR and CDR2 FQNEAQ (reference sequence). The CDR3 sequence is 15 residues long. The V and J ends lost 5 bases and 1 base, in that order; junction bases with no gene match: 8. For the CDR3, the DNA is TGTGCCAGCAGCCCAGGTCAGGGGGTTTCCTACGAGCAGTACTTC. Residues: CASSPGQGVSYEQYF.

This clone has more than one count but fewer than ten. The CDR3 reads CSVEDGESGYTF. DNA of the CDR3: TGCAGCGTTGAAGACGGAGAGTCTGGCTACACCTTC. The V gene is TRBV29-1, the J gene TRBJ1-2, with D unclear. The CDR3 is made up of 12 amino acids. With 0 bases removed from V and 7 bases from J, the gap between germline ends came to 9 bases. The germline V gene encodes CDR1 SQVTM and CDR2 ANQGSEA.

This clone came up a few times. The chain recombines TRBV5-1 with TRBJ1-3; D gene unclear. The V gene's germline CDR1 is SGHRS and CDR2 YFSETQ. V was trimmed by 0 bases and J by 0 bases, leaving 7 bases between them. This CDR3 region has 15 residues. The CDR3 protein is CASSLEAGSGNTIYF. DNA of the CDR3: TGCGCCAGCAGCTTGGAGGCGGGCTCTGGAAACACCATATATTTT.

This clone was detected many times. This chain connects TRBV3-1 to TRBJ1-1; a weak D match, TRBD1 (5 bases). Germline values: CDR1 LGHDT, CDR2 YNNKEL (reference sequence). The CDR3 has 11 amino acids. Trimming took 7 bases from V and 5 from J, leaving 8 bases between them. This CDR3 is CASTGNTEAFF. In nucleotides, the CDR3 is TGTGCCAGCACAGGGAATACTGAAGCTTTCTTT.

This clone was seen only a few times. Here the CDR3 reads CASSKHRGEQYF. The CDR3 DNA reads TGTGCCAGCAGTAAACACCGAGGCGAGCAGTACTTC. The genes are TRBV12-3 or TRBV12-4 and TRBJ2-7, with D uncertain. V dropped 5 bases and J dropped 6 bases, with 11 bases sitting between them. The CDR3 covers 12 residues.